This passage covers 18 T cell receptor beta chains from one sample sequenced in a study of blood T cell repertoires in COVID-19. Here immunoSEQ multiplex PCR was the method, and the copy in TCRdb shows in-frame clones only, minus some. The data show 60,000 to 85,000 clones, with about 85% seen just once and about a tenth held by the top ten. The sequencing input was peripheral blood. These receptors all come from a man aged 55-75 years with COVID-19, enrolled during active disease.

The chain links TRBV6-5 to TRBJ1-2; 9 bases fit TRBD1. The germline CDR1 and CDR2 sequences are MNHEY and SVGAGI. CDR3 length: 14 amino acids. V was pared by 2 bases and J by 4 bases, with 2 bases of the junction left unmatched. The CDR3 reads CASSYMDRGYGYTF. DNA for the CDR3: TGTGCCAGCAGTTACATGGACAGGGGCTATGGCTACACCTTC.

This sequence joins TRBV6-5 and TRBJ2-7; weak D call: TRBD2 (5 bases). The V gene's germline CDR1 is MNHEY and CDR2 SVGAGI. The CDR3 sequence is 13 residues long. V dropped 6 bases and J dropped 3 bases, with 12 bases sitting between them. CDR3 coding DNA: TGTGCCAGCAGCGGCCACGGGAACTACGAGCAGTACTTC. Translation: CASSGHGNYEQYF.

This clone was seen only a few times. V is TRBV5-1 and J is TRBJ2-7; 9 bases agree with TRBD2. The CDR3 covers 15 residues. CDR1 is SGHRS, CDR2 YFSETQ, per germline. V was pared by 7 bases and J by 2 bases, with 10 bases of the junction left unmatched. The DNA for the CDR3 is TGCGCCAGCCTACCGCTAGCGGGGAACCCCTACGAGCAGTACTTC. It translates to CASLPLAGNPYEQYF.

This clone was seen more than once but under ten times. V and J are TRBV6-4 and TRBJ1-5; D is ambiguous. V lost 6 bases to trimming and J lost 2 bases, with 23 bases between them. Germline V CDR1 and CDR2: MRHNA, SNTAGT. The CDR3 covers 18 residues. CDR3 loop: CASSRHPNDRRGNQPQHF. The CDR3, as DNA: TGTGCCAGCAGCAGACACCCGAACGACCGGAGGGGCAATCAGCCCCAGCATTTT.

The chain's CDR3 is CATSDPRVGDTEAFF. CDR3 bases: TGTGCCACCAGTGACCCCAGGGTCGGCGACACTGAAGCTTTCTTT. The chain employs TRBV24-1 and TRBJ1-1; tentatively, D is TRBD1 (5 bases). This CDR3 has 15 amino acids. Deletions cut 4 bases from V and 3 bases from J, with 14 bases between. Germline values: CDR1 KGHDR, CDR2 SFDVKD.

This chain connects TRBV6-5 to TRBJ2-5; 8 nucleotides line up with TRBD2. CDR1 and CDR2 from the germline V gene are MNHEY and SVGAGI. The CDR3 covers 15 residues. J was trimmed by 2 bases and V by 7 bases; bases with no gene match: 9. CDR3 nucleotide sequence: TGTGCCAGCACCTCGCCCGGGACTAGTCAAGAGACCCAGTACTTC. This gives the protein CASTSPGTSQETQYF.

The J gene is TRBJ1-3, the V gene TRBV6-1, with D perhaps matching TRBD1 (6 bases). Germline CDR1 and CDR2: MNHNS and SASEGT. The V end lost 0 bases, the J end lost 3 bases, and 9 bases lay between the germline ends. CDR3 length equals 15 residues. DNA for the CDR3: TGTGCCAGCAGTGAAGCCAGGGGCAGTGGAAACACCATATATTTT. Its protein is CASSEARGSGNTIYF.

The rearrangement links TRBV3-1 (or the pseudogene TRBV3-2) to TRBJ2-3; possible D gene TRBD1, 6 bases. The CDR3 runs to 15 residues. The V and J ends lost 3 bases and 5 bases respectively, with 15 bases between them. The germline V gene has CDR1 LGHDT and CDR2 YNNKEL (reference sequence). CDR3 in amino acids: CASSQLSGAGDTQYF. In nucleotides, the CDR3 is TGTGCCAGCAGCCAGCTCTCAGGGGCGGGAGATACGCAGTATTTT.

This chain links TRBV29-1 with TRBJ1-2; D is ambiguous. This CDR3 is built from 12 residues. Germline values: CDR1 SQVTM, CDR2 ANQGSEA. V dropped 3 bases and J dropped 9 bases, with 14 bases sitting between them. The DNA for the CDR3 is TGCAGCGTTGATGGAGGTGCTTTGCGCTACACCTTC. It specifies CSVDGGALRYTF.

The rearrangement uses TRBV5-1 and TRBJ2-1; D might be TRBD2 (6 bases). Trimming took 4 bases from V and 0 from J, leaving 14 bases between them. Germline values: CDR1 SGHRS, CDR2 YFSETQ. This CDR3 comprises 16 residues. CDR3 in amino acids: CASSPEGPSSYNEQFF. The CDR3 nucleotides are TGCGCCAGCAGCCCGGAGGGTCCGAGCTCCTACAATGAGCAGTTCTTC.

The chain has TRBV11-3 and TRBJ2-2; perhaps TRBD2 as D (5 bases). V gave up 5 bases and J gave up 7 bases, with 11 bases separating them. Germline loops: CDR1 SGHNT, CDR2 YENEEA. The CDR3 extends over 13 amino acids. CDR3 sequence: CASSGPSFGELFF. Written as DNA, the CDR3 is TGTGCCAGCAGCGGACCTAGCTTCGGGGAGCTGTTTTTT.

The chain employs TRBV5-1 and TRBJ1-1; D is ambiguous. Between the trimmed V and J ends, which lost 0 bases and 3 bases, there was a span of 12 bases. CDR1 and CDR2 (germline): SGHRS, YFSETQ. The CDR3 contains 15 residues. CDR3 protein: CASSLGGGLDTEAFF. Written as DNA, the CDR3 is TGCGCCAGCAGCTTGGGTGGAGGGCTGGACACTGAAGCTTTCTTT.

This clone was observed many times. The DNA for the CDR3 is TGTGCCAGCAGCTTCGGGGGAGGGACAGGGGCGCAGTTCTTC. Residues: CASSFGGGTGAQFF. The chain carries TRBV5-5 and TRBJ2-1; TRBD1 aligns across 10 bases. This CDR3 has 14 amino acids. CDR1 and CDR2 (germline): SGHKS, YYEKEE (reference sequence). Trimming cost V 2 bases and J 12 bases; bases outside gene matches: 8.

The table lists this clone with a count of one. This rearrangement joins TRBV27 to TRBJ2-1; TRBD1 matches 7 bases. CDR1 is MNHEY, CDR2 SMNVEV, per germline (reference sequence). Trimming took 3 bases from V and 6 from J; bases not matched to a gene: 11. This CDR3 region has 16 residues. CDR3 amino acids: CASSLVRGRVGNEQFF. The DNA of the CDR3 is TGTGCCAGCAGTTTGGTAAGGGGGCGTGTGGGCAATGAGCAGTTCTTC.

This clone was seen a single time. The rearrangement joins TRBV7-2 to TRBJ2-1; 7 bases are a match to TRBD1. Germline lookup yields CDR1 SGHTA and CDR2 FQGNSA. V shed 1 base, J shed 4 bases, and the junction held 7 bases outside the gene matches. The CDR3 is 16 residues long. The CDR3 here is CASSLDTGASYNEQFF. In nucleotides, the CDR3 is TGTGCCAGCAGCTTAGATACAGGGGCCAGTTACAATGAGCAGTTCTTC.

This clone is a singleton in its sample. The CDR3 loop is CASSQLLVGRIGSEAFF. CDR3 coding DNA: TGTGCCAGCAGCCAACTGCTAGTAGGCCGCATTGGGTCTGAAGCTTTCTTT. The chain combines TRBV3-1 (or the pseudogene TRBV3-2) with TRBJ1-1; D not certain. CDR3 size: 17 residues. Per the germline V gene, CDR1 is LGHDT and CDR2 is YNNKEL (reference sequence). Deletions cut 2 bases from V and 6 bases from J, with 22 bases between.

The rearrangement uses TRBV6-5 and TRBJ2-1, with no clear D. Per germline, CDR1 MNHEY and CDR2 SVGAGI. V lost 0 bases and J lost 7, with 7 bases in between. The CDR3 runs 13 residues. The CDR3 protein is CASSYSTGNEQFF. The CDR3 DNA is TGTGCCAGCAGTTACTCGACTGGTAATGAGCAGTTCTTC.

CDR3 amino acids: CSASPRETQYF. CDR3 bases: TGCAGTGCTAGTCCCAGAGAGACCCAGTACTTC. The rearrangement uses TRBV20-1 and TRBJ2-5; D is ambiguous. V lost 3 bases and J 4 bases, leaving 6 bases between the germline ends. The CDR3 extends over 11 amino acids. The germline gives CDR1 DFQATT, CDR2 SNEGSKA (reference sequence).